This is a list of T cell receptor beta chains from one sample in a study of cytomegalovirus exposure and HLA in healthy donors. The method was immunoSEQ multiplex PCR; TCRdb's version includes in-frame clones alone and lacks a portion of them. The table lists around 190,000 clones, approximately 80% of them singletons. What was sequenced was PBMCs. Receptors were obtained from a woman aged 25-40 years in good health and CMV-seronegative. CDR3s include the opening cysteine and the closing phenylalanine or tryptophan. A D gene is named only where the DNA matches it firmly. A clone size is listed for some rows: how often the clone was seen (once, few, many), or a class if it is expanded.

TRBJ2-3	TRBV4-1	NA	NA	TGCGCCAGCAGCGTTATAGCGGAGGCAGATACGCAGTATTTT	CASSVIAEADTQYF
TRBJ2-1	TRBV5-1	NA	NA	TGCGCCAGCATGGGATATAGCGGACTTGTAAATACCTACAATGAGCAGTTCTTC	CASMGYSGLVNTYNEQFF
TRBJ2-7	TRBV4-1	NA	TRBD2	TGCGCCAGCAGCCAGGGACTAGCGGGGGGCCGCGAGCAGTACTTC	CASSQGLAGGREQYF
TRBJ2-7	TRBV5-1	NA	NA	TGCGCCAGCAGCCCTGGCAGGGATCCCTACGAGCAGTACTTC	CASSPGRDPYEQYF
TRBJ1-2	TRBV2	few	TRBD1	TGTGCCAGCACCGACAGGGGCTATGGCTACACCTTC	CASTDRGYGYTF
TRBJ2-5	TRBV10-1	NA	TRBD2	TGCGCCAGCAGTTCTAGCGGGGTTGAGACCCAGTACTTC	CASSSSGVETQYF
TRBJ2-7	TRBV5-1	NA	NA	TGCGCCAGCAGCTTGCCATCCTACGAGCAGTACTTC	CASSLPSYEQYF
TRBJ2-3	TRBV5-1	NA	NA	TGCGCCAGCAGCTTGGCTCCAGTCACAGATACGCAGTATTTT	CASSLAPVTDTQYF
TRBJ2-5	TRBV10-2	NA	NA	TGCGCCAGCAGCCCTGCCTACGAGGGCTTGGGGGAGACCCAGTACTTC	CASSPAYEGLGETQYF
TRBJ2-1	TRBV4-1	NA	NA	TGCGCCAGCAGCCTCCGGGAGTCCCTCTACAATGAGCAGTTCTTC	CASSLRESLYNEQFF
TRBJ2-5	TRBV9	NA	TRBD1	TGTGCCAGCAGCACCGGGGACAGGGCCGGCGTGGGGGAGACCCAGTACTTC	CASSTGDRAGVGETQYF
TRBJ1-2	TRBV5-4	few	NA	TGTGCCAGCAGCTTGGATCCCCTTGGGCAGGGGAGAAATGGCTACACCTTC	CASSLDPLGQGRNGYTF
TRBJ2-7	TRBV27	NA	NA	TGTGCCAGCAGTTTTCGGGCGGACACTTCCTACGAGCAGTACTTC	CASSFRADTSYEQYF
TRBJ1-2	TRBV9	NA	NA	TGTGCCAGCAGCGTTAACGACTGGACAGCGAAGGATGGCTACACCTTC	CASSVNDWTAKDGYTF
TRBJ1-4	TRBV6-1	NA	NA	TGTGCCAGCAGTGACTGGCAGTCTAATGAAAAACTGTTTTTT	CASSDWQSNEKLFF
TRBJ1-4	TRBV11-2	NA	NA	TGTGCCAGCAGCTTATTTGCCACGGTTGAAAAACTGTTTTTT	CASSLFATVEKLFF
TRBJ2-3	TRBV2	NA	NA	TGTGCCAGCATTCCAATAGCGGCTCCTAGCACAGATACGCAGTATTTT	CASIPIAAPSTDTQYF
TRBJ1-3	TRBV25-1	NA	NA	TGTGCCAGCAGTAAAACAGGCTCTGGAAACACCATATATTTT	CASSKTGSGNTIYF
TRBJ1-2	TRBV5-1	NA	TRBD1	TGCGCCAGCAGCGGCACAGGGGGCAGGTATGGCTACACCTTC	CASSGTGGRYGYTF
TRBJ2-7	TRBV18	NA	TRBD1	TGTGCCAGCTCACCAGAGACAGGGGAGAGCGAGCAGTACTTC	CASSPETGESEQYF
TRBJ1-3	TRBV9	once	NA	TGTGCCAGCAGCGCCGAACATGACAGTCTTCGCCTTGGAAACACCATATATTTT	CASSAEHDSLRLGNTIYF
TRBJ2-2	TRBV6-1	NA	TRBD2	TGTGCCAGCAGCCCCTCCCTAGCGGGAACCGGGGAGCTGTTTTTT	CASSPSLAGTGELFF
TRBJ1-5	TRBV27	NA	NA	TGTGCCAGCAGTTTCTACAATCAGCCCCAGCATTTT	CASSFYNQPQHF
TRBJ2-7	TRBV28	few	TRBD1	TGTGCCAGCAGTTCTGGCAGGGGGAACTCCTACGAGCAGTACTTC	CASSSGRGNSYEQYF
TRBJ2-1	TRBV18	NA	TRBD1	TGTGCCAGCTCACCAACAGGTACAGGGGGCAACGGTGAGCAGTTCTTC	CASSPTGTGGNGEQFF
TRBJ1-1	TRBV4-1	NA	NA	TGCGCCAGCAGCCAAGGTAGGGGACTGTCCACTGAAGCTTTCTTT	CASSQGRGLSTEAFF
TRBJ2-7	TRBV2	NA	NA	TGTGCCAGCAGTGAGCCGATTGACGGGAGTCGGTACGAGCAGTACTTC	CASSEPIDGSRYEQYF
TRBJ2-7	TRBV30	NA	TRBD1	TGTGCCTGGAGTCGGGACAGCAATTACGAGCAGTACTTC	CAWSRDSNYEQYF
TRBJ1-2	TRBV5-6	NA	TRBD1	TGTGCCAGCACCGAGGCCGGGACAGGGGGCTATGGCTACACCTTC	CASTEAGTGGYGYTF
TRBJ2-7	TRBV10-3	NA	TRBD2	TGTGCCATCAGTGGGGGACTAGGAAGCTACGAGCAGTACTTC	CAISGGLGSYEQYF
TRBJ2-3	TRBV4-2	NA	NA	TGTGCCAGCAGCCAAGGTGGGGGGAACCCCGATGGTACAGATACGCAGTATTTT	CASSQGGGNPDGTDTQYF
TRBJ1-4	TRBV28	few	NA	TGTGCCAGCAGTTTATTGGCCGGCAGGGTCGGTGAAAAACTGTTTTTT	CASSLLAGRVGEKLFF
TRBJ2-7	TRBV21-1	NA	NA	TGTGCCAGCAGCAAAGGGGGGCCCAGAGGGGGCGAGCAGTACTTC	CASSKGGPRGGEQYF
TRBJ2-3	TRBV5-6	NA	TRBD2	TGTGCCAGCAGCTTGATAGCGGGAGATACGCAGTATTTT	CASSLIAGDTQYF
TRBJ1-2	TRBV21-1	NA	NA	TGTGCCAGCAGCAAAGATCCCAGGATTCATGGCTACACCTTC	CASSKDPRIHGYTF
TRBJ2-3	TRBV6-1	NA	NA	TGTGCCAGCAGTGAACTTCGGCGGGGTTTAACAGATACGCAGTATTTT	CASSELRRGLTDTQYF
TRBJ2-7	TRBV6-5	NA	TRBD1	TGTGCCAGCAGTCGACAGGGGTTCGCCTACGAGCAGTACTTC	CASSRQGFAYEQYF
TRBJ1-2	TRBV7-6	NA	NA	TGTGCCAGCAGCCCCTACGTCGGGGGACCGTCTGGCTACACCTTC	CASSPYVGGPSGYTF
TRBJ1-2	TRBV9	NA	TRBD1	TGTGCCAGCAGCGCTGGACAGGGCGGGGTTGGCTACACCTTC	CASSAGQGGVGYTF
TRBJ2-5	TRBV7-2	NA	TRBD2	TGTGCCAGCAGCTTGGGGTCCGCTAGCGGACAAGAGACCCAGTACTTC	CASSLGSASGQETQYF
TRBJ2-3	TRBV19	NA	TRBD2	TGTGCCACCATCGGGAGGGGGGAAAGCACAGATACGCAGTATTTT	CATIGRGESTDTQYF